This TCR beta chain derives from a study of blood T cell repertoires in COVID-19. As handled by the study authors: Amplification from reference gene primers served as the basis for estimated nucleated cell counts. This table comes from immunoSEQ multiplex PCR, and its TCRdb copy is limited to in-frame clones, with some not included. V and J calls and clone size follow that table, whereas D and trimming were derived from the DNA. This repertoire shows roughly 360,000 clones, about four fifths found once; its top ten account for 5% to 6%. The V end lost 7 bases, the J end lost 10 bases, and 12 bases lay between the germline ends. The CDR3 is made up of 12 amino acids. Germline CDR1 and CDR2: SGHDT and YYEEEE.

Material for sequencing was PBMCs or T cells enriched from blood (not recorded which). This receptor was identified in a woman aged 50 to 65 who had recovered from COVID-19. The genes are TRBV5-6 and TRBJ1-6; unclear D gene. The CDR3 DNA reads TGTGCCAGCGGGGTGGCGGGGTCACCCCTCCACTTT. Protein product: CASGVAGSPLHF.